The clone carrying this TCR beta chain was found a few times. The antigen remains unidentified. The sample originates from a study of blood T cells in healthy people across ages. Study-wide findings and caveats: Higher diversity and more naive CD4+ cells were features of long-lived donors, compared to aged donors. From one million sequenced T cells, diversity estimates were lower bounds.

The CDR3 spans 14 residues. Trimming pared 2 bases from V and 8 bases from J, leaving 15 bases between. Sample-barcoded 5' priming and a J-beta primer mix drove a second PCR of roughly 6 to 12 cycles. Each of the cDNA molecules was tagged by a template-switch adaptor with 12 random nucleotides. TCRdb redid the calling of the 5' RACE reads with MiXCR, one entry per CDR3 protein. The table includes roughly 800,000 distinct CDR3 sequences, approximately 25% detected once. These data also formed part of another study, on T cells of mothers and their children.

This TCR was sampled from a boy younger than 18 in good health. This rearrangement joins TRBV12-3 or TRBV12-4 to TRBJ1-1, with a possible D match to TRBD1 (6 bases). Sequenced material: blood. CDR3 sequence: CASSLNRVLGEAFF. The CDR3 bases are TGTGCCAGCAGTTTAAACAGGGTTTTGGGGGAAGCTTTCTTT.